This T cell receptor (beta chain) was observed in a study of technical replicates of blood from a few donors. Germline CDR1 reads SEHNR; CDR2 reads FQNEAQ (reference sequence). The V end lost 5 bases, the J end lost 3 bases, and 14 bases lay between the germline ends. This CDR3 has 14 residues. Here immunoSEQ multiplex PCR was the method, and the copy in TCRdb shows in-frame clones only, minus some. The sample comprises about 70,000 clones, around 97% of which are singletons, and 0.21% rests with the top ten. The source of this sequence is a human donor in good health. Sample: T cells isolated from PBMCs. The rearrangement uses TRBV7-9 and TRBJ2-7; possible D gene TRBD2, 5 bases. In DNA, the CDR3 is TGTGCCAGCAGCCTCAGCGGAGTTAGCTACGAGCAGTACTTC. This encodes CASSLSGVSYEQYF.